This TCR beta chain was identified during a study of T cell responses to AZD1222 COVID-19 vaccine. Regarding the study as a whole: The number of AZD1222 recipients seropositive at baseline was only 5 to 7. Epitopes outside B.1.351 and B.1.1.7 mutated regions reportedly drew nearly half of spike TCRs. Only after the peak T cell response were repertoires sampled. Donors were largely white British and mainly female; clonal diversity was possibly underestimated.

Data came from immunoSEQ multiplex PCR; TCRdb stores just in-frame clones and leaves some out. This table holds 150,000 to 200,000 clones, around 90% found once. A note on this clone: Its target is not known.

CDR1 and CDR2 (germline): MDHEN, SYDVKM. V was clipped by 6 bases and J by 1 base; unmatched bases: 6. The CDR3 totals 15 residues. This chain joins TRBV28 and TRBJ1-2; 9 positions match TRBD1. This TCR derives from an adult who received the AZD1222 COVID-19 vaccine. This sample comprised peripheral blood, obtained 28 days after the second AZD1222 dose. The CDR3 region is CASRPQDRGNYGYTF. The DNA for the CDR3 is TGTGCCAGCAGACCTCAGGACAGGGGTAACTATGGCTACACCTTC.